The 4 T cell receptor beta chains below all came from one sample that was sequenced in a study of identical twins. TCRdb re-called the 5' RACE reads through MiXCR, storing one row per CDR3 protein. Here the sample spans 500,000 or so distinct CDR3 sequences, over 12% being singletons. The sample was also linked to a second study, of yellow fever vaccine responses in identical twins.

The source material was CD4+ T cells sorted from blood. Receptor source: a woman between 18 and 29 years old in good health.

This clonotype was seen a few times. CDR3 sequence (DNA): TGCGCCAGCAGCACGGGCTCAGGGGACAGGGGCACAGATACGCAGTATTTT. Encoded protein: CASSTGSGDRGTDTQYF. The chain recombines TRBV5-1 with TRBJ2-3; 9 nucleotides agree with TRBD1. Germline-derived CDR1 and CDR2 are SGHRS and YFSETQ. The CDR3 has 17 amino acids. The junction had 10 bases not matched to a gene; V was cut back by 4 bases and J by 1 base.

The rearrangement links TRBV7-2 to TRBJ2-1, with 15 bases matching TRBD2. CDR3 length: 16 residues. V lost 3 bases to trimming and J lost 9 bases; unmatched junction nucleotides: 6. CDR1 and CDR2 (germline): SGHTA, FQGNSA. DNA for the CDR3: TGTGCCAGCAGCTTCGGGACTAGCGGGGGGAGGGGTGAGCAGTTCTTC. This sequence encodes CASSFGTSGGRGEQFF.

This clonotype turned up a few times. The chain has TRBV7-2 and TRBJ2-1; 8 nucleotides match TRBD2. With 5 bases clipped from V and 5 bases from J, the junction kept 11 bases outside the gene matches. Germline CDR1 reads SGHTA; CDR2 reads FQGNSA. The CDR3 loop spans 16 amino acids. The CDR3 region is CASSEPGTRENNEQFF. Here the CDR3 DNA reads TGTGCCAGCAGCGAGCCCGGGACTAGAGAGAACAATGAGCAGTTCTTC. The complete variable domain, with remaining parts taken from reference TRBV7-2 and TRBJ2-1, reads GAGVSQSPSNKVTEKGKDVELRCDPISGHTALYWYRQSLGQGLEFLIYFQGNSAPDKSGLPSDRFSAERTGGSVSTLTIQRTQQEDSAVYLCASSEPGTRENNEQFFGPGTRLTVL.

This clonotype showed up just a few times. The chain carries TRBV11-2 and TRBJ2-7, with 10 bases that match TRBD2. V shed 2 bases and J 4 bases; nucleotides not matched to a gene: 8. The CDR3 is 16 residues long. Germline lookup yields CDR1 SGHAT and CDR2 FQNNGV. The CDR3 protein is CASSLTHSGGAYEQYF. DNA for the CDR3: TGTGCCAGCAGCTTAACACACAGCGGGGGGGCATACGAGCAGTACTTC.